This T cell receptor beta chain was obtained from a study of spatial heterogeneity in lung cancer. Study context: More than 9.5 raw reads, on average, carried each unique TCR and UMI combination. Notes on the study in general: Resection blood, more than follow-up blood, showed ubiquitous expanded tumor TCRs.

The germline gives CDR1 SSHAT, CDR2 FNYEAQ (reference sequence). The CDR3 totals 15 residues. The time point is: sample taken at primary tumor resection. In each case, whole RNA from tumor, nontumor lung or frozen PBMC was sequenced unsorted. In this sample, this clonotype turned up a few times. The antigen is undetermined. Sequence at one end of the junction differs from germline and may be a read error. Individual TCR cDNA molecules each bore their own unique molecular identifier. In TCRdb, the 5' RACE reads were re-called with MiXCR into one record per CDR3 protein. This sample yields tens of thousands of distinct CDR3 sequences, of which about 12% are seen a single time; more than 40% belongs to the top ten.

The chain joins TRBV7-7 to TRBJ2-5; D may be TRBD1 or TRBD2 (5 bases each). Material: PBMCs, obtained at surgery. The clonotype was recovered from a male donor with early-stage non-small cell lung cancer. CDR3 coding DNA: TGTGCTAGCAGCACGCAACCGGGACCACAAGAGACCCAGTACTTC. Encoded protein: CASSTQPGPQETQYF.